Below are 26 T cell receptor beta chains sequenced from a single sample in a study of OX40 agonist ivuxolimab in advanced cancers. Generated by immunoSEQ multiplex PCR, the TCRdb table keeps only in-frame clones and is missing some. The sample contains about 48,000 clones, around 90% of which appear only once. The sample consisted of CD4+ or CD8+ T cells sorted from blood, taken in a trial of the OX40 agonist ivuxolimab. These receptors all stem from an adult with an advanced solid tumor such as melanoma, head and neck, liver or kidney cancer.

The chain has TRBV6-1 and TRBJ1-3; tentative D call: TRBD1 (5 bases). Deletions cut 11 bases from V and 0 bases from J, with 14 bases between. Germline V lookup: CDR1 MNHNS, CDR2 SASEGT. This CDR3 spans 14 amino acids. DNA of the CDR3: TGTGCCCTCCGATGGGGCCTCTCTGGAAACACCATATATTTT. The encoded protein is CALRWGLSGNTIYF.

The chain is built from TRBV2 and TRBJ1-2; D is uncertain. Trimming removed 5 bases at V and 6 bases at J, with 19 bases between. Germline lookup yields CDR1 SNHLY and CDR2 FYNNEI. The CDR3 loop spans 15 amino acids. CDR3 in DNA: TGTGCCAGCAGTTTTCCGGGAGCTCGGAGCGATGGCTACACCTTC. Residues: CASSFPGARSDGYTF. Full variable domain (missing parts from reference TRBV2 and TRBJ1-2): EPEVTQTPSHQVTQMGQEVILRCVPISNHLYFYWYRQILGQKVEFLVSFYNNEISEKSEIFDDQFSVERPDGSNFTLKIRSTKLEDSAMYFCASSFPGARSDGYTFGSGTRLTVV.

The chain couples TRBV30 to TRBJ2-5; possibly TRBD1 or TRBD2 for D (6 bases each). This CDR3 spans 13 amino acids. V dropped 3 bases and J dropped 5 bases, with 13 bases sitting between them. CDR1 and CDR2 from the germline V gene are GTSNPN and SVGIG (reference sequence). CDR3 in DNA: TGTGCCTGGAGGAGGGGGGAAGTGGAGACCCAGTACTTC. It codes for CAWRRGEVETQYF.

The genes are TRBV28 and TRBJ2-3; 7 bases map to TRBD1. The CDR3 spans 14 residues. Germline lookup yields CDR1 MDHEN and CDR2 SYDVKM. The junction had 5 bases not matched to a gene; V was cut back by 5 bases and J by 3 bases. This CDR3 is CASSPGQPTDTQYF. CDR3 bases: TGTGCCAGCAGTCCGGGACAGCCGACAGATACGCAGTATTTT.

This clone appeared a single time. The V and J genes are TRBV27 and TRBJ2-7; D perhaps matches TRBD2 (5 bases). CDR1 is MNHEY and CDR2 is SMNVEV in the germline V gene (reference sequence). The CDR3 loop spans 18 amino acids. Trimming removed 2 bases at V and 2 bases at J, with 22 bases between. The CDR3 here is CASSLPRGEDQRAYEQYF. The CDR3 DNA is TGTGCCAGCAGTTTACCCCGGGGAGAGGATCAACGGGCCTACGAGCAGTACTTC.

CDR3 residues: CASRGTVVTGELFF. In DNA, the CDR3 is TGTGCCAGCAGGGGGACGGTAGTCACCGGGGAGCTGTTTTTT. The J gene is TRBJ2-2, the V gene TRBV2; the D call may be TRBD1 or TRBD2 (5 bases each). Germline loops: CDR1 SNHLY, CDR2 FYNNEI. Trimming took 6 bases from V and 4 from J, leaving 12 bases between them. CDR3 length: 14 amino acids.

The chain joins TRBV5-6 to TRBJ1-1; TRBD1 might be the D (6 bases). The germline gives CDR1 SGHDT, CDR2 YYEEEE. V was pared by 0 bases and J by 1 base, with 7 bases between. CDR3 size: 14 residues. The CDR3 region is CASSLVTGNTEAFF. For the CDR3, the DNA is TGTGCCAGCAGCTTGGTGACAGGGAACACTGAAGCTTTCTTT.

The V call is TRBV5-4, the J call TRBJ1-6; TRBD1 matches 8 bases. The CDR3 extends over 15 amino acids. The germline gives CDR1 SGHNT, CDR2 YYREEE (reference sequence). J lost 9 bases, V lost 3 bases, and 8 bases had no gene match. The CDR3 here is CASSSDRGGSSPLHF. CDR3 DNA sequence: TGTGCCAGCAGCTCTGACAGGGGTGGAAGTTCACCCCTCCACTTT.

This clone was detected only a few times. The same CDR3 can be traced to other DNA sequences in this sample. The chain couples TRBV7-3 to TRBJ2-3; tentatively, D is TRBD2 (6 bases). Trimming left V 2 bases short and J 0 bases short, with 6 bases between. The CDR3 length is 14 residues. Germline V CDR1 and CDR2: SGHTA, FQGTGA. CDR3 residues: CASSLAGSTDTQYF. The CDR3 DNA reads as TGTGCCAGCAGCTTAGCGGGGAGCACAGATACGCAGTATTTT.

The J gene is TRBJ2-1, the V gene TRBV19, with 11 nucleotides matching TRBD2. V shed 1 base and J 8 bases; nucleotides not matched to a gene: 4. The CDR3 has 15 residues. Germline-derived CDR1 and CDR2 are LNHDA and SQIVND (reference sequence). The CDR3 DNA reads TGTGCCAGTAGTATAGGTAGCGGGGGGGCCTATGAGCAGTTCTTC. Amino acid sequence: CASSIGSGGAYEQFF.

The V gene is TRBV30, the J gene TRBJ1-1, with D tentatively TRBD1 (6 bases). The CDR3 consists of 13 residues. The V and J ends lost 2 bases and 11 bases respectively, with 18 bases between them. Germline-derived CDR1 and CDR2 are GTSNPN and SVGIG (reference sequence). CDR3 sequence: CAWSRDTSREAFF. In nucleotides, the CDR3 is TGTGCCTGGAGTCGGGACACCTCCCGGGAGGCTTTCTTT.

This rearrangement joins TRBV6-1 to TRBJ1-1; a possible D gene is TRBD1 (6 bases). The ends were cut back, 3 bases at V and 5 bases at J, with 16 bases in the middle. Per germline, CDR1 MNHNS and CDR2 SASEGT. The CDR3 totals 15 residues. Here the CDR3 reads CASSEDRQVGTEAFF. The CDR3 DNA is TGTGCCAGCAGTGAGGACCGACAGGTTGGTACTGAAGCTTTCTTT.

A remark on this clone: Relative to the germline gene, one junction end is altered; a read error may explain this. The chain recombines TRBV6-1 with TRBJ2-7; 8 nucleotides align to TRBD2. CDR1 is MNHNS, CDR2 SASEGT, per germline. The CDR3 covers 15 residues. The chain's CDR3 is CASSEAGGDSYEQYF. Here the CDR3 DNA reads TGTGCCAGCAGCGAAGCCGGGGGGGATTCCTACGAGCAGTACTTC.

This sequence joins TRBV7-8 and TRBJ2-7; 7 bases are a match to TRBD2. This CDR3 region has 17 residues. V lost 0 bases to trimming and J lost 3 bases; unmatched junction nucleotides: 11. Germline CDR1 reads SGHVS; CDR2 reads FQNEAQ. CDR3 sequence: CASSLAVTAGPYYEQYV. In DNA form, the CDR3 reads TGTGCCAGCAGCTTAGCGGTTACAGCGGGGCCTTACTACGAGCAGTACGTC.

CDR3 protein: CASSIEQPNNSPLHF. In DNA, the CDR3 is TGTGCCAGTAGTATAGAGCAACCGAATAATTCACCCCTCCACTTT. V is TRBV19 and J is TRBJ1-6, with D unclear. CDR1 is LNHDA, CDR2 SQIVND, per germline (reference sequence). The V end was cut by 0 bases, the J end by 5 bases, with 8 bases between. The CDR3 has 15 residues.

The gene calls are TRBV5-5 and TRBJ1-5; 7 positions agree with TRBD1. CDR1 and CDR2 (germline): SGHKS, YYEKEE (reference sequence). The CDR3 extends over 15 amino acids. The junction had 4 bases not matched to a gene; V was cut back by 0 bases and J by 4 bases. The CDR3 DNA reads as TGTGCCAGCAGCTTGGGGGACAGCCGGAATCAGCCCCAGCATTTT. Translation gives CASSLGDSRNQPQHF.

This clone occurred once. This chain links TRBV5-4 with TRBJ2-5; possibly TRBD2 for D (6 bases). The CDR3 runs to 13 residues. V was trimmed by 0 bases and J by 5 bases, leaving 8 bases between them. Germline CDR1 reads SGHNT; CDR2 reads YYREEE (reference sequence). CDR3 DNA: TGTGCCAGCAGCTTGGGACTAGAGGAGACCCAGTACTTC. Residues: CASSLGLEETQYF. Full variable domain (outside the CDR3, taken from reference TRBV5-4 and TRBJ2-5): ETGVTQSPTHLIKTRGQQVTLRCSSQSGHNTVSWYQQALGQGPQFIFQYYREEENGRGNFPPRFSGLQFPNYSSELNVNALELDDSALYLCASSLGLEETQYFGPGTRLLVL.

The V gene is TRBV6-4, the J gene TRBJ2-1; 14 bases match TRBD2. The V gene end was trimmed by 4 bases and the J gene end by 6 bases; junction bases not matched to a gene: 2. The CDR3 loop spans 15 amino acids. The germline gives CDR1 MRHNA, CDR2 SNTAGT. The CDR3 DNA is TGTGCCAGCAGTGCCGGACTAGCGGGGGGCAATGAGCAGTTCTTC. It yields the protein CASSAGLAGGNEQFF.

V and J are TRBV5-6 and TRBJ1-4, with 9 positions matching TRBD1. Germline values: CDR1 SGHDT, CDR2 YYEEEE. The V segment lost 4 bases and the J segment 6 bases; nucleotides outside the gene matches: 4. This CDR3 has 14 amino acids. The CDR3 DNA reads as TGTGCCAGCAGCCTATGGACAGGGGATGAAAAACTGTTTTTT. Its translation is CASSLWTGDEKLFF.

This chain uses TRBV27 with TRBJ2-3; the match to TRBD1 covers 7 bases. CDR1 is MNHEY and CDR2 is SMNVEV in the germline V gene (reference sequence). Losses at the gene ends were 3 bases for V and 0 bases for J; bases not matched to a gene: 6. CDR3 length: 16 residues. The CDR3 sequence: CASSFIGTESTDTQYF. CDR3 DNA sequence: TGTGCCAGCAGTTTTATTGGGACAGAGAGCACAGATACGCAGTATTTT.

This rearrangement joins TRBV6-5 to TRBJ2-1; 10 bases align to TRBD2. V dropped 7 bases and J dropped 2; count of bases not matched to a gene: 2. The CDR3 length is 14 residues. Germline assignment: CDR1 MNHEY and CDR2 SVGAGI. The CDR3 reads CASTLAGAYNEQFF. DNA for the CDR3: TGTGCCAGCACCCTAGCGGGGGCCTACAATGAGCAGTTCTTC.

This chain links TRBV4-1 with TRBJ2-5; D call uncertain. This CDR3 region has 14 residues. V lost 0 bases and J lost 3, with 8 bases in between. Germline lookup yields CDR1 MGHRA and CDR2 YSYEKL. The chain's CDR3 is CASSQDLAEETQYF. In nucleotides, the CDR3 is TGCGCCAGCAGCCAAGATCTGGCAGAAGAGACCCAGTACTTC.

V gene TRBV7-3 combines with J gene TRBJ2-1; D is uncertain. The CDR3 is made up of 15 amino acids. The V and J ends lost 2 bases and 7 bases respectively, with 15 bases between them. In germline, CDR1 is SGHTA, CDR2 FQGTGA. CDR3 bases: TGTGCCAGCAGCTTAGTCGACATCCTGGAGAATGAGCAGTTCTTC. As protein: CASSLVDILENEQFF.

The chain uses TRBV10-1 and TRBJ2-1, with a weak D call TRBD2 (5 bases). This CDR3 has 15 residues. CDR1 is WNHNN and CDR2 is SYGVQD in the germline V gene (reference sequence). V dropped 5 bases and J dropped 3 bases, with 14 bases sitting between them. The CDR3 reads CASSPGDIVYNEQFF. The CDR3 region has the DNA TGCGCCAGCAGTCCCGGGGATATCGTCTACAATGAGCAGTTCTTC.

The genes are TRBV7-3 and TRBJ2-3; D ambiguous. Germline V gene data show CDR1 as SGHTA and CDR2 as FQGTGA. The V gene lost 0 bases and the J gene lost 2 bases, with 3 bases spanning the gap. The CDR3 has 13 amino acids. In nucleotides, the CDR3 is TGTGCCAGCAGCTTAACCCCCACAGATACGCAGTATTTT. It translates to CASSLTPTDTQYF.

This chain uses TRBV5-1 with TRBJ1-3; 9 nucleotides match TRBD1. The junction had 5 bases not matched to a gene; V was cut back by 4 bases and J by 0 bases. Germline CDR1 is SGHRS and CDR2 is YFSETQ. The CDR3 totals 16 residues. CDR3 sequence (DNA): TGCGCCAGCAGCACCACGACAGGGGGCTCTGGAAACACCATATATTTT. Protein: CASSTTTGGSGNTIYF.